The present TCR beta chain was sequenced within a study of blood T cell repertoires in COVID-19. In the study overall: T cells, B-cell-depleted T cells, or PBMCs provided the cDNA or gDNA that served as material.

V was pared by 2 bases and J by 3 bases, with 5 bases of the junction left unmatched. Germline V gene data show CDR1 as LGHDT and CDR2 as YNNKEL (reference sequence). This CDR3 has 15 amino acids. This clone was detected a few times. The table came from immunoSEQ multiplex PCR; TCRdb's copy has only in-frame clones and leaves some out. Among about 280,000 clones listed, roughly nine tenths were seen once. The chain carries TRBV3-1 (or the pseudogene TRBV3-2) and TRBJ2-7; 9 bases line up with TRBD2. The receptor's source is a woman aged 60-70 years who had recovered from COVID-19. Source material: PBMCs or T cells enriched from blood (not recorded which). The CDR3 DNA reads as TGTGCCAGCAGCCAACTAGCGGGGAGGAACTACGAGCAGTACTTC. Translated, it gives CASSQLAGRNYEQYF.